The present TCR beta chain was sequenced within a study of PD-L1 blockade in urothelial cancer. In the study overall: Investigators checked blood 3 weeks (second dose) and 6 weeks after treatment start. Each blood sample yielded a median of 141,255 T cells. Points from the study as a whole: Durable benefit was linked to greater 3-week expansion of tumor-associated blood clones.

Sequencing was performed with immunoSEQ multiplex PCR; in TCRdb, only in-frame clones are kept and a portion is missing. Of about 88,000 clones listed, 70% to 90% are singletons. With regard to this clone: The antigen is undetermined.

CDR1 and CDR2 (germline): SNHLY, FYNNEI. The CDR3 sequence is 15 residues long. With 3 bases removed from V and 0 bases from J, the gap between germline ends came to 9 bases. Time point given: pretreatment peripheral blood. The study collected 1 to 8 samples per patient, pretreatment and on-treatment. Sequenced here: PBMCs, sampled around atezolizumab (anti-PD-L1) treatment. V and J are TRBV2 and TRBJ1-5, with a weak D call TRBD1 (5 bases). The TCR originated in an elderly woman with urothelial cancer. CDR3 sequence (DNA): TGTGCCAGCAGTGATCGCGGGGCTAGCAATCAGCCCCAGCATTTT. Residues: CASSDRGASNQPQHF. The whole variable domain, remainder taken from reference TRBV2 and TRBJ1-5, is EPEVTQTPSHQVTQMGQEVILRCVPISNHLYFYWYRQILGQKVEFLVSFYNNEISEKSEIFDDQFSVERPDGSNFTLKIRSTKLEDSAMYFCASSDRGASNQPQHFGDGTRLSIL.